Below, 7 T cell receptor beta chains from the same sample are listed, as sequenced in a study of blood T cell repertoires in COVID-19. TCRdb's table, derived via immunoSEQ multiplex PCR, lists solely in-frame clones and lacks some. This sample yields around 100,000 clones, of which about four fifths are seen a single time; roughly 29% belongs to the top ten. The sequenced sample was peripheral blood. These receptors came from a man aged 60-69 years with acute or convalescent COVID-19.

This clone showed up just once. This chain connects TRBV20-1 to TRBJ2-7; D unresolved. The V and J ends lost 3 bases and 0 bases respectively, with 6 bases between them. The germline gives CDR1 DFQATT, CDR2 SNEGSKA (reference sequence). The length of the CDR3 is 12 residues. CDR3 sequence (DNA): TGCAGTGCTAGTAGGAGCTCCTACGAGCAGTACTTC. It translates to CSASRSSYEQYF.

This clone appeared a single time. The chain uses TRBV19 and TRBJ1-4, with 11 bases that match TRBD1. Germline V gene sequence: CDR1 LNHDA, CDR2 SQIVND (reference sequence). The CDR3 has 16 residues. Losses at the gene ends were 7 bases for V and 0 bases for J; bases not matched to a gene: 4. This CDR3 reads CASTGTGGATNEKLFF. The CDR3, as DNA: TGTGCCAGTACGGGGACAGGGGGAGCAACTAATGAAAAACTGTTTTTT.

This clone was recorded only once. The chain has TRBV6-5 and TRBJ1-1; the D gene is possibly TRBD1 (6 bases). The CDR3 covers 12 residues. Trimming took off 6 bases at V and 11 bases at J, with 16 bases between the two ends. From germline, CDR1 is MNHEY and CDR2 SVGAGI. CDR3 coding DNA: TGTGCCAGCAGCTACCACGGGGGGCCGGCTTTCTTT. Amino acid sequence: CASSYHGGPAFF.

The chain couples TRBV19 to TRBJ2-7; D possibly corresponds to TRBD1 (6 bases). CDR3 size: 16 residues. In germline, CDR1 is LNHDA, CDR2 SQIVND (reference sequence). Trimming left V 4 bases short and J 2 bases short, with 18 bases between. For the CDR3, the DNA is TGTGCCAGTAGTAGCCCGAGGGGGAGTGTCCCCTACGAGCAGTACTTC. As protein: CASSSPRGSVPYEQYF.

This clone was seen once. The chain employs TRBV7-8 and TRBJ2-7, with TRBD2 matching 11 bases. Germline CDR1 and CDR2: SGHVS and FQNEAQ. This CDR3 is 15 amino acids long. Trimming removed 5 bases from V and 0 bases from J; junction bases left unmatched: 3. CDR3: CASSLTSGSSYEQYF. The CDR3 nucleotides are TGTGCCAGCAGCCTAACTAGCGGGAGCTCCTACGAGCAGTACTTC.

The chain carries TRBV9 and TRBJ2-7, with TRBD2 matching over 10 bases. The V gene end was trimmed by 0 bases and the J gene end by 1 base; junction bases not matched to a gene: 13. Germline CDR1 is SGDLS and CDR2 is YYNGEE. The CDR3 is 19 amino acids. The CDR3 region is CASSVASVLAGAGSYEQYF. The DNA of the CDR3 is TGTGCCAGCAGCGTAGCTTCGGTGCTAGCGGGAGCTGGATCCTACGAGCAGTACTTC.

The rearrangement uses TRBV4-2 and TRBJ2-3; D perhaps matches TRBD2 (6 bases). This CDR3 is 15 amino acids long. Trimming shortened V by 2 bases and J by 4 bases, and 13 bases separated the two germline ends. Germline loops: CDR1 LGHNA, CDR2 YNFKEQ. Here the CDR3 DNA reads TGTGCCAGCAGCCAATGGAGGCGGGAATCAGATACGCAGTATTTT. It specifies CASSQWRRESDTQYF.